Here is one T cell receptor beta chain with its context. This clone has only a few counts. The clone's antigen remains unknown. No base qualities exist here, and no much larger clone lies one base off it. The donors belonged to the validation cohort of approximately 130 subjects, which was separate from the approximately 610-subject first cohort. The library was made by the immunoSEQ multiplex PCR assay. On the study's bioinformatics: A statistical classification framework was developed to diagnose cytomegalovirus status using the catalog of TCR beta chain sequences. TCRdb limited this immuneACCESS table to in-frame rearrangements with V and J called. A share of clones is missing; checked studies link under half to unresolved V genes, and the rest is unexplained. D and trimming were read from the DNA, whereas the V and J calls and clone size are those reported in that table. For this sample there are some 120,000 clones; approximately 91% appear just once. The top ten hold approximately 2% of the sample.

Trimming leaves V shorter by 5 bases and J shorter by 6 bases, with the junction holding 6 bases beyond the gene matches. The CDR1 and CDR2 encoded by the germline V gene (reference sequence) are PRHDT and FYEKMQ. The CDR3 spans 13 residues, from the cysteine through the phenylalanine. Of the read, only the CDR3 DNA is kept; its 39 bases are in frame from base 1. These data belong to a study of cytomegalovirus exposure and HLA in healthy donors listed by TCRdb under 2017. About the study as a whole: A later analysis indicated that the 95 to 150 validation repertoires were generated on the platform also employed for the approximately 670 repertoires of the first cohort. High-throughput TCR immunosequencing, statistical association of individual TCRs with disease status, and machine learning were combined to predict cytomegalovirus infection status. The study aimed to test whether signatures of past pathogen exposure could be identified by cataloging public T cell receptors. In addition to the first cohort of around 670 subjects, a separate validation cohort of 120 different subjects was used. What the study reported, not specific to this receptor: The classifier was reported to diagnose cytomegalovirus status with high specificity and sensitivity in both the original cohort and the validation cohort. It was suggested by the authors that the approach could potentially be generalized to other disease states and immunological phenotypes. The validation cohort had no HLA typing available for a later analysis, so co-occurrence within that cohort was assessed over all 130 or so repertoires. Most TCR sequences were seen in very few donors, while some public TCRs were found in many individuals. In the study, about 150 TCR beta chains were listed as associated with cytomegalovirus. In a later analysis, TCRs clustered in the first cohort were found to also tend to co-occur in the roughly 120 validation repertoires, with 94% of cluster scores above 0. A few of the identified cytomegalovirus-associated TCR beta chains were confirmed in vitro to be specific for cytomegalovirus antigens.

Material for sequencing was PBMCs. This chain is built from TRBV13 and TRBJ2-7, with 8 central nucleotides matching TRBD1. This receptor was identified in a woman aged 18-35 years in good health and CMV-seronegative. The CDR3 has the sequence CASSLRDRIEQYF. The nucleotide sequence is TGTGCCAGCAGCCTCCGGGACAGGATCGAGCAGTACTTC.